The 8 T cell receptor beta chains listed next were all sequenced from one sample in a study of cytomegalovirus exposure and HLA in healthy donors. The PCR was carried out with 60 Vbeta primers and 13 Jbeta primers. TCRdb's copy holds only in-frame clones and misses some; the assay was immunoSEQ multiplex PCR. The table includes some 160,000 clones, around 80% detected once. Sequencing was carried out using PBMCs. These receptors all come from a male donor in good health and CMV-seronegative.

This clone was detected only a few times. The chain is built from TRBV5-1 and TRBJ1-1; TRBD1 might be the D (6 bases). Trimming took 2 bases from V and 3 from J, leaving 8 bases between them. Germline V gene lookup returns CDR1 SGHRS and CDR2 YFSETQ. This CDR3 comprises 13 residues. The CDR3 nucleotides are TGCGCCAGCAGCTTACAGGGATACACTGAAGCTTTCTTT. Amino acids: CASSLQGYTEAFF.

This clone has just a few counts. This specimen includes other DNA sequences encoding the same CDR3. The V gene is TRBV2, the J gene TRBJ2-7; the D is unclear. Germline CDR1 SNHLY, CDR2 FYNNEI. CDR3 size: 12 residues. With 4 bases removed from V and 3 bases from J, the gap between germline ends came to 7 bases. The DNA for the CDR3 is TGTGCCAGCAGTGGCGACAACTACGAGCAGTACTTC. Translating gives CASSGDNYEQYF.

The chain carries TRBV5-1 and TRBJ2-5; D is uncertain. There are 16 residues in the CDR3. From germline, CDR1 is SGHRS and CDR2 YFSETQ. V dropped 2 bases and J dropped 3 bases, with 17 bases sitting between them. CDR3 loop: CASSFLLAGSEETQYF. The CDR3 DNA sequence: TGCGCCAGCAGCTTTTTGCTGGCAGGTAGTGAAGAGACCCAGTACTTC.

The J gene is TRBJ1-1, the V gene TRBV28, with TRBD1 identical over 12 bases. The V segment lost 5 bases and the J segment 8 bases; nucleotides outside the gene matches: 9. The CDR3 extends over 15 amino acids. Germline CDR1 and CDR2: MDHEN and SYDVKM. The CDR3 sequence: CASSLPGQGAEEAFF. The CDR3 DNA is TGTGCCAGCAGTCTTCCGGGACAGGGGGCGGAGGAAGCTTTCTTT. The complete variable domain, with remaining parts taken from reference TRBV28 and TRBJ1-1, reads DVKVTQSSRYLVKRTGEKVFLECVQDMDHENMFWYRQDPGLGLRLIYFSYDVKMKEKGDIPEGYSVSREKKERFSLILESASTNQTSMYLCASSLPGQGAEEAFFGQGTRLTVV.

This clone has a single count. The chain joins TRBV4-2 to TRBJ2-5; 9 bases are a match to TRBD2. The CDR3 length is 16 residues. Germline trimming cut 1 base from V and 0 bases from J; bases unmatched to any gene: 3. Per the germline V gene, CDR1 is LGHNA and CDR2 is YNFKEQ. The CDR3 here is CASSQGLAAYQETQYF. CDR3 in DNA: TGTGCCAGCAGCCAAGGACTAGCGGCGTACCAAGAGACCCAGTACTTC.

This chain links TRBV9 with TRBJ2-3, with 7 nucleotides matching TRBD2. Germline CDR1 reads SGDLS; CDR2 reads YYNGEE. CDR3 length equals 15 residues. V lost 4 bases and J lost 0; bases outside the gene matches: 5. CDR3 residues: CASSPRDYSTDTQYF. The DNA for the CDR3 is TGTGCCAGCAGCCCTCGGGACTACAGCACAGATACGCAGTATTTT. The entire variable domain, with the rest obtained from reference TRBV9 and TRBJ2-3, is as follows: DSGVTQTPKHLITATGQRVTLRCSPRSGDLSVYWYQQSLDQGLQFLIQYYNGEERAKGNILERFSAQQFPDLHSELNLSSLELGDSALYFCASSPRDYSTDTQYFGPGTRLTVL.

The CDR3 reads CASSPGIQAYEQYF. The CDR3 DNA is TGTGCCAGCTCACCCGGGATTCAGGCTTACGAGCAGTACTTC. The V gene is TRBV18, the J gene TRBJ2-7, with D tentatively TRBD2 (5 bases). The CDR3 has 14 amino acids. V was cut by 3 bases and J by 4 bases, with 13 bases left in between. The V gene's germline CDR1 is KGHSH and CDR2 LQKENI.

CDR3 coding DNA: TGTGCCAGCAGCGGAGTGCGGGGGAGCACAGATACGCAGTATTTT. Translating gives CASSGVRGSTDTQYF. J is TRBJ2-3 and V is TRBV9, with TRBD2 matching over 7 bases. Germline V gives CDR1 SGDLS, CDR2 YYNGEE. CDR3 length equals 15 residues. With V trimmed by 3 bases and J by 0 bases, 4 bases remained unmatched. Using reference TRBV9 and TRBJ2-3 for the parts outside the CDR3, the full variable domain is DSGVTQTPKHLITATGQRVTLRCSPRSGDLSVYWYQQSLDQGLQFLIQYYNGEERAKGNILERFSAQQFPDLHSELNLSSLELGDSALYFCASSGVRGSTDTQYFGPGTRLTVL.